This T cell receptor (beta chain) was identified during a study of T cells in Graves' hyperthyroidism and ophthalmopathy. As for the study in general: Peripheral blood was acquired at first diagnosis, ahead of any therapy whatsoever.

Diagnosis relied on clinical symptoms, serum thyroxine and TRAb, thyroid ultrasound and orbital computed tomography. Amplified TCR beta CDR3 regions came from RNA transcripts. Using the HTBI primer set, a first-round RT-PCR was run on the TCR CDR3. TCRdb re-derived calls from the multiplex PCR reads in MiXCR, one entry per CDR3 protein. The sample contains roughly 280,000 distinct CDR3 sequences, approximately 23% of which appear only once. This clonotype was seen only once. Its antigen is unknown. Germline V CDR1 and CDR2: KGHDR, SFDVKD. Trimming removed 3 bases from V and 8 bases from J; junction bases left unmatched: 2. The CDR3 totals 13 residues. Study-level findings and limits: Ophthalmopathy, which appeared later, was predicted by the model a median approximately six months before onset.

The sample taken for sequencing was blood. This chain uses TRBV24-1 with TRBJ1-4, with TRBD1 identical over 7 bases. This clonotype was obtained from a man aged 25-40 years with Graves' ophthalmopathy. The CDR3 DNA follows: TGTGCCACCAGTGATCACAGGGGAGAAAAACTGTTTTTT. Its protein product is CATSDHRGEKLFF.